The next 18 T cell receptor beta chains were all read from a single sample in a study of blood T cell repertoires in COVID-19 (dated by TCRdb to about 2020). The library was built by means of the immunoSEQ multiplex PCR assay. TCRdb provides this immuneACCESS table in a form limited to in-frame rearrangements. Some clones are lacking; in checked studies, under half of them reflect an unresolved V gene, and why the rest are absent is not known. The sample includes 500,000 to 600,000 clones, with 85% to 90% observed a single time. Around 7.8% of the sample rests with the top ten. Sequenced sample: peripheral blood. These receptors were collected from a woman aged 50 to 60 with COVID-19, enrolled during active disease.

The chain joins TRBV4-1 to TRBJ1-2; D is unresolved. Germline V gene sequence: CDR1 MGHRA, CDR2 YSYEKL. The germline V and J ends were trimmed by 4 bases and 5 bases, with 14 bases remaining between them. The CDR3 has 14 residues. The CDR3: CASSLLGEVYGYTF. The DNA for the CDR3 is TGCGCCAGCAGCCTCCTCGGGGAAGTTTATGGCTACACCTTC.

The V call is TRBV5-1, the J call TRBJ1-4; D gene uncertain. CDR1 is SGHRS, CDR2 YFSETQ, per germline. The V end was cut by 6 bases, the J end by 0 bases, with 18 bases between. The CDR3 contains 17 residues. CDR3: CASTYNGVAATNEKLFF. The CDR3 DNA follows: TGCGCCAGCACCTATAACGGGGTTGCTGCAACTAATGAAAAACTGTTTTTT.

The V gene is TRBV5-1, the J gene TRBJ1-4; D is possibly TRBD1 (5 bases). Germline CDR1 is SGHRS and CDR2 is YFSETQ. Trimming cost V 5 bases and J 8 bases, with 19 bases left between them. The CDR3 runs to 15 residues. The CDR3 DNA is TGCGCCAGCAGTAAGGCCGGACATGTCGGAGAAAAACTGTTTTTT. It encodes CASSKAGHVGEKLFF.

The chain carries TRBV28 and TRBJ2-1; tentative D call: TRBD1 (7 bases). Trimming stripped 5 bases from V and 7 bases from J, with 15 bases between. The CDR3 has 14 amino acids. CDR1 is MDHEN, CDR2 SYDVKM, per germline. CDR3 loop: CASSNSGGRNEQFF. The CDR3 nucleotides are TGTGCCAGCAGTAATTCAGGGGGGAGGAATGAGCAGTTCTTC.

V and J are TRBV5-1 and TRBJ2-1, with 7 bases lining up with TRBD2. The ends lost 0 bases at V and 6 bases at J; junction bases unmatched: 6. Germline V lookup: CDR1 SGHRS, CDR2 YFSETQ. CDR3 length equals 15 residues. In DNA form, the CDR3 reads TGCGCCAGCAGCTTGGGGTGGACTAGTTTCAATGAGCAGTTCTTC. Translating gives CASSLGWTSFNEQFF.

The genes are TRBV6-6 and TRBJ1-5, with D possibly being TRBD1 (5 bases). Germline V gene sequence: CDR1 MNHNY, CDR2 SVGAGI (reference sequence). Trimming stripped 4 bases from V and 0 bases from J, with 13 bases between. CDR3 length: 16 residues. DNA for the CDR3: TGTGCCAGCAGTTCCAAGGACATTTATAGCAATCAGCCCCAGCATTTT. This sequence encodes CASSSKDIYSNQPQHF.

The chain combines TRBV6-6 with TRBJ2-3, with D uncertain. V was clipped by 0 bases and J by 8 bases, with 9 bases between them. In germline, CDR1 is MNHNY, CDR2 SVGAGI (reference sequence). There are 13 residues in the CDR3. CDR3 nucleotide sequence: TGTGCCAGCAGTTACTCGATCGAGGCTACGCAGTATTTT. Translated: CASSYSIEATQYF.

The gene calls are TRBV12-5 and TRBJ1-2; 11 bases fit TRBD1. The junction had 3 bases not matched to a gene; V was cut back by 5 bases and J by 4 bases. The CDR3 has 14 amino acids. The V gene's germline CDR1 is LGHNT and CDR2 FRNRAP. CDR3 sequence (DNA): TGTGCTAGTGGTCCCGGGACAGGGGGCTATGGCTACACCTTC. Protein product: CASGPGTGGYGYTF.

CDR3: CASSQVYSGNTIYF. In DNA, the CDR3 is TGTGCCAGCAGTCAGGTCTACTCTGGAAACACCATATATTTT. The rearrangement uses TRBV6-5 and TRBJ1-3; no definite D call. Deletions cut 5 bases from V and 0 bases from J, with 8 bases between. This CDR3 is 14 amino acids long. Germline values: CDR1 MNHEY, CDR2 SVGAGI.

The chain couples TRBV6-5 to TRBJ2-7; the D gene is possibly TRBD1 (5 bases). Trimming cost V 10 bases and J 3 bases, with 13 bases left between them. The germline gives CDR1 MNHEY, CDR2 SVGAGI. The CDR3 runs 12 residues. In DNA, the CDR3 is TGTGCCACCGTGGGCGACAGCTACGAGCAGTACTTC. Encoded protein: CATVGDSYEQYF.

This clone was observed a single time. The V call is TRBV5-4, the J call TRBJ2-1; TRBD2 might be the D (5 bases). The CDR3 consists of 15 residues. Germline V gives CDR1 SGHNT, CDR2 YYREEE (reference sequence). Trimming shortened V by 0 bases and J by 0 bases, and 7 bases separated the two germline ends. CDR3 DNA sequence: TGTGCCAGCAGCTTGGGAGGGCCCTCCTACAATGAGCAGTTCTTC. Translated: CASSLGGPSYNEQFF. Combining the CDR3 with reference TRBV5-4 and TRBJ2-1 gives the whole variable domain ETGVTQSPTHLIKTRGQQVTLRCSSQSGHNTVSWYQQALGQGPQFIFQYYREEENGRGNFPPRFSGLQFPNYSSELNVNALELDDSALYLCASSLGGPSYNEQFFGPGTRLTVL.

This clone showed up just a few times. The chain recombines TRBV4-1 with TRBJ2-1, with 9 positions matching TRBD2. This CDR3 has 14 residues. After removal of 4 bases from V and 5 bases from J, the junction contained 3 bases not matched to a gene. Per the germline V gene, CDR1 is MGHRA and CDR2 is YSYEKL. The chain's CDR3 is CASSPQRGDNEQFF. The CDR3 DNA follows: TGCGCCAGCAGCCCCCAGCGGGGGGACAATGAGCAGTTCTTC.

This rearrangement joins TRBV4-1 to TRBJ2-4; 7 nucleotides line up with TRBD2. Germline CDR1 and CDR2: MGHRA and YSYEKL. The CDR3 runs 12 residues. V gave up 8 bases and J gave up 5 bases; unmatched junction bases: 3. The CDR3: CASRGRENIQYF. As DNA, the CDR3 is TGCGCCAGCCGAGGGAGGGAAAACATTCAGTACTTC.

This clone was recorded once. V is TRBV5-5 and J is TRBJ1-1; TRBD1 matches at 10 bases. This CDR3 contains 16 residues. Germline V lookup: CDR1 SGHKS, CDR2 YYEKEE (reference sequence). V dropped 4 bases and J dropped 0; count of bases not matched to a gene: 6. In DNA form, the CDR3 reads TGTGCCAGCAGCGAGGGACAGGGGACAATGAACACTGAAGCTTTCTTT. This gives the protein CASSEGQGTMNTEAFF.

V and J are TRBV7-9 and TRBJ1-2; no clear D gene. The CDR3 sequence is 13 residues long. Germline loops: CDR1 SEHNR, CDR2 FQNEAQ (reference sequence). V gave up 0 bases and J gave up 5 bases, with 7 bases separating them. The CDR3, as DNA: TGTGCCAGCAGCTTAGCTTCGGGATATGGCTACACCTTC. Translation gives CASSLASGYGYTF.

The J gene is TRBJ1-1, the V gene TRBV19, with unresolved D. From germline, CDR1 is LNHDA and CDR2 SQIVND (reference sequence). CDR3 length: 13 residues. The V end lost 2 bases, the J end lost 8 bases, and 12 bases lay between the germline ends. The CDR3 loop reads CASSISGSSEAFF. The CDR3 DNA is TGTGCCAGTAGTATATCCGGGAGCAGCGAAGCTTTCTTT.

About this clone: The sample carries other DNA sequences with the same CDR3. The rearrangement joins TRBV28 to TRBJ1-2, with 10 bases matching TRBD1. The CDR3 runs to 13 residues. V lost 6 bases to trimming and J lost 8 bases; unmatched junction nucleotides: 6. Looked up from germline, CDR1 is MDHEN and CDR2 is SYDVKM. In nucleotides, the CDR3 is TGTGCCAGCAGGAGGGACAGGGGACAAGGCTACACCTTC. Residues: CASRRDRGQGYTF.

The chain employs TRBV3-1 (or the pseudogene TRBV3-2) and TRBJ1-2; D is unclear. The CDR3 contains 13 residues. The germline V gene encodes CDR1 LGHDT and CDR2 YNNKEL (reference sequence). The V end lost 5 bases, the J end lost 8 bases, and 15 bases lay between the germline ends. CDR3 residues: CASSSVAGRGYTF. In DNA form, the CDR3 reads TGTGCCAGCAGCTCCGTGGCAGGCCGGGGCTACACCTTC.